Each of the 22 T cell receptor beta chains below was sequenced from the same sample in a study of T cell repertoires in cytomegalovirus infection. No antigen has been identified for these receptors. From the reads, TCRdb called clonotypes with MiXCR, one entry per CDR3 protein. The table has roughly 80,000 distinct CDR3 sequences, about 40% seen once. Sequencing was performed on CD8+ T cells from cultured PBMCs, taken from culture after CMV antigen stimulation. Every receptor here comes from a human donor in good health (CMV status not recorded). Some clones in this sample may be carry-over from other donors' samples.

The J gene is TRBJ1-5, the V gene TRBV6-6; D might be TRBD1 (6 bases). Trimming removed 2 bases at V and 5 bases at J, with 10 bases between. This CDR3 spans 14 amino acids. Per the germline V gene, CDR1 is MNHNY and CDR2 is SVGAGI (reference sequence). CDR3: CASSYRDNYQPQHF. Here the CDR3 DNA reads TGTGCCAGCAGTTACCGGGACAACTATCAGCCCCAGCATTTT.

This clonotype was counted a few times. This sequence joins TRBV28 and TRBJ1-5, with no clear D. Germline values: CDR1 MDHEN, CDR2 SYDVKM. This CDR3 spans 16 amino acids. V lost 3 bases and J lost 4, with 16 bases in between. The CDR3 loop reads CASSFRVGSGNQPQHF. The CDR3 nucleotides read TGTGCCAGCAGTTTTCGGGTTGGGTCTGGAAATCAGCCCCAGCATTTT.

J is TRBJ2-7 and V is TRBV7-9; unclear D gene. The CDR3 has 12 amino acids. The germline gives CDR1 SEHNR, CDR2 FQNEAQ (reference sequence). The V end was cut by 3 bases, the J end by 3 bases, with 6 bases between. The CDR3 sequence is CASSLEIYEQYF. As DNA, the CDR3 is TGTGCCAGCAGCTTGGAGATCTACGAGCAGTACTTC. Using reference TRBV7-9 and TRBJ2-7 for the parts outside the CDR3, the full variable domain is DTGVSQNPRHKITKRGQNVTFRCDPISEHNRLYWYRQTLGQGPEFLTYFQNEAQLEKSRLLSDRFSAERPKGSFSTLEIQRTEQGDSAMYLCASSLEIYEQYFGPGTRLTVT.

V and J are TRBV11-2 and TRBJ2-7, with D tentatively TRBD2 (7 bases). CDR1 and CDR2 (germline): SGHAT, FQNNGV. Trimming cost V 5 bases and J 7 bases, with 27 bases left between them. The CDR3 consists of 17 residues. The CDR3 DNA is TGTGCCAGCAGCCTAGGGGGGGCCGGATCCAAGTTGTGGGAGCAGTACTTC. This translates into CASSLGGAGSKLWEQYF.

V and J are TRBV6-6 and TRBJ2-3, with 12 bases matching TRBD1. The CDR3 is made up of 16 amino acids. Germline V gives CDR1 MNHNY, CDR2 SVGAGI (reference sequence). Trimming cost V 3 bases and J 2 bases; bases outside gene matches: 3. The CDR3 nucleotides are TGTGCCAGCAGTTATGGGACAGGGGGCCTCACAGATACGCAGTATTTT. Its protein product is CASSYGTGGLTDTQYF.

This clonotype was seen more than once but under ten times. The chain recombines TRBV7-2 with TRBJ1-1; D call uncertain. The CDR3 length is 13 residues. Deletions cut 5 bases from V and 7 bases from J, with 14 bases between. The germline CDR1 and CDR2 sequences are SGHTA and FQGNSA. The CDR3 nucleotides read TGTGCCAGCAGCCCCCTTTTGGGTGTTGAAGCTTTCTTT. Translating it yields CASSPLLGVEAFF.

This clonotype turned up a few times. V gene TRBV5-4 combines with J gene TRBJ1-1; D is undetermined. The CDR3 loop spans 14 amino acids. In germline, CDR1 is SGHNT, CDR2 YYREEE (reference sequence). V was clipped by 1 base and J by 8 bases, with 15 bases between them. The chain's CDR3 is CASSLIGSMKEAFF. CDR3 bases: TGTGCCAGCAGCTTGATAGGGTCCATGAAGGAAGCTTTCTTT.

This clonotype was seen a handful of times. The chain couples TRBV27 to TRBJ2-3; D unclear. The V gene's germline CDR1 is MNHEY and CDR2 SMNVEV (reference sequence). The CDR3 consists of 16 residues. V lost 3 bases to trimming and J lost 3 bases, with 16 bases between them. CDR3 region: CASSLGILSQTDTQYF. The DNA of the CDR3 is TGTGCCAGCAGTTTGGGAATACTTAGTCAGACAGATACGCAGTATTTT.

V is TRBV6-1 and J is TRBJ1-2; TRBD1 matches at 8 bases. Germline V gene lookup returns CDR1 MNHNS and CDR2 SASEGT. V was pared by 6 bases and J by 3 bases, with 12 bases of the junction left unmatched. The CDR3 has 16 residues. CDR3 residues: CASRVIPGGRDYGYTF. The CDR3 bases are TGTGCCAGCAGGGTAATCCCAGGGGGCAGGGACTATGGCTACACCTTC.

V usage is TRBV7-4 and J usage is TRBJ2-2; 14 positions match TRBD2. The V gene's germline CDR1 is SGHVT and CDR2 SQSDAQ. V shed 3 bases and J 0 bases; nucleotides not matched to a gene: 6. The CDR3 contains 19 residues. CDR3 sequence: CASSLLGTSGGANTGELFF. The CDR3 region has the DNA TGTGCCAGCAGCTTGCTGGGGACTAGCGGGGGAGCGAACACCGGGGAGCTGTTTTTT.

The CDR3 DNA is TGTGCCAGCAGCGTAACAGGGGGCTGGGAGACCCAGTACTTC. This translates into CASSVTGGWETQYF. The rearrangement links TRBV9 to TRBJ2-5, with TRBD1 identical over 9 bases. CDR1 SGDLS and CDR2 YYNGEE come from the germline V gene. CDR3 length: 14 residues. V was pared by 1 base and J by 5 bases, with 3 bases of the junction left unmatched.

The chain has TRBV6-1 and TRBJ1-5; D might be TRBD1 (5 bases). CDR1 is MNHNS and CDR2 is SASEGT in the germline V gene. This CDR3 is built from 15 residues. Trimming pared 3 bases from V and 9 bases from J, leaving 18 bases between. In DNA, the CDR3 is TGTGCCAGCAGTGAGGTCAGGGCGTCGAGGGGGCCCCAGCATTTT. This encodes CASSEVRASRGPQHF.

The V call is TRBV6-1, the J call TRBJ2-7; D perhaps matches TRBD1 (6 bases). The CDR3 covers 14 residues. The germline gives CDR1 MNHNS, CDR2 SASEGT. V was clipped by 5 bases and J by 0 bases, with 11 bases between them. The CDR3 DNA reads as TGTGCCAGCAGTAGGGACACCAGCTCCTACGAGCAGTACTTC. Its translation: CASSRDTSSYEQYF.

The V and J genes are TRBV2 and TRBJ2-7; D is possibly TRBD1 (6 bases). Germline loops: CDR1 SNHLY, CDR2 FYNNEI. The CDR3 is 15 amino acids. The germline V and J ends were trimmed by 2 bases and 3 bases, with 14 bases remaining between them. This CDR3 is CASSETPGAGYEQYF. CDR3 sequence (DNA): TGTGCCAGCAGTGAAACTCCAGGGGCCGGCTACGAGCAGTACTTC.

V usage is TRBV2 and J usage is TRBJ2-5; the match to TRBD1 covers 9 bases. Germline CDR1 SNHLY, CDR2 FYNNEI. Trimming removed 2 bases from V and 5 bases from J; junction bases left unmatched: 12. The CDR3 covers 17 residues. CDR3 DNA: TGTGCCAGCAGTGAATCTCCGGGACAGGGCATCCTTGAGACCCAGTACTTC. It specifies CASSESPGQGILETQYF.

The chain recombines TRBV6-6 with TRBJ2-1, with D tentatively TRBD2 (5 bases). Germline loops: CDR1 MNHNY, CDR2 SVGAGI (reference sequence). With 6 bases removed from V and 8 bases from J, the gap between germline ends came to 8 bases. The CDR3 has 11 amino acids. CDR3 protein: CASRVGDEQFF. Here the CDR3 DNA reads TGTGCCAGCAGAGTCGGGGATGAGCAGTTCTTC.

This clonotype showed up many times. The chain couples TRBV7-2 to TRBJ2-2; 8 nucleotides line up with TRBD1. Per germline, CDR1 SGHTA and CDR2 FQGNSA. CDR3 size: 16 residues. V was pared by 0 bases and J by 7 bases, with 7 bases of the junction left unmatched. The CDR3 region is CASSLAPQGAGGELFF. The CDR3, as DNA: TGTGCCAGCAGCTTAGCCCCCCAGGGGGCAGGCGGGGAGCTGTTTTTT.

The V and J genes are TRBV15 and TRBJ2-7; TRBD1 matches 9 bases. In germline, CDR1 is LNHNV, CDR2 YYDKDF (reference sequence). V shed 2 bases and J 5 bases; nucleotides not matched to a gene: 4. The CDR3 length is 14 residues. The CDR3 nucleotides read TGTGCCACCAGCAGATCGACAGGGGGTAACGAGCAGTACTTC. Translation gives CATSRSTGGNEQYF.

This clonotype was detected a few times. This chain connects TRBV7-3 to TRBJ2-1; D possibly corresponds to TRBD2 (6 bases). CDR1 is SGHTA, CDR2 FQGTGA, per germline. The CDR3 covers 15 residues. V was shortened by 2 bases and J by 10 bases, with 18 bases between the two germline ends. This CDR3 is CASSLGGGMVSEQFF. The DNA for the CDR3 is TGTGCCAGCAGCTTAGGAGGAGGGATGGTCAGCGAGCAGTTCTTC.

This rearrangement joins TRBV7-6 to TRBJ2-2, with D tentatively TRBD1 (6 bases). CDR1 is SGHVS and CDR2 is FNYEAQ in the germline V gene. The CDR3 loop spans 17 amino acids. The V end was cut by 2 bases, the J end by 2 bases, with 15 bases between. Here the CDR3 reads CASSLRAGAVNTGELFF. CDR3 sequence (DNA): TGTGCCAGCAGCTTAAGGGCAGGGGCCGTAAACACCGGGGAGCTGTTTTTT.

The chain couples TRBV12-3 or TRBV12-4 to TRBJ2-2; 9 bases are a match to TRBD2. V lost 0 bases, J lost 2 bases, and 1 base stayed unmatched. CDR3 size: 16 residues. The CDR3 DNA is TGTGCCAGCAGTTTAGCTAGCGGGGGAAACACCGGGGAGCTGTTTTTT. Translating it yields CASSLASGGNTGELFF.

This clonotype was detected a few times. CDR3 in DNA: TGTGCCAGCAGTGAAGAATTGGACGCCGGGGAGCTGTTTTTT. Its translation is CASSEELDAGELFF. The rearrangement joins TRBV6-1 to TRBJ2-2, with D unclear. Germline V gene sequence: CDR1 MNHNS, CDR2 SASEGT. The CDR3 has 14 residues. The V gene lost 1 base and the J gene lost 6 bases, with 9 bases spanning the gap.